The rows below give T cell receptor beta chains drawn from one sample of a study of blood T cell repertoires in COVID-19. Using immunoSEQ multiplex PCR, the repertoire was profiled, and TCRdb retains in-frame clones only, with some absent. In the table there are under 300,000 clones, 70% to 90% of which are singletons. Sequenced material: PBMCs or T cells enriched from blood (not recorded which). These receptors all stem from a woman aged 60-75 years in a cohort exposed to, infected with or recovered from COVID-19 (not recorded which). CDR3s include the opening cysteine and the closing phenylalanine or tryptophan. The D gene is left open where the match is weak. Size is omitted from some rows. Given values are once, few, many or a class for expanded clones.

CDR3aa	CDR3nt	abundance	d_gene	v_gene	j_gene
CASSATGLTPDTQYF	TGCGCCAGCAGCGCGACAGGACTCACCCCCGATACGCAGTATTTT	.	.	TRBV4-1	TRBJ2-3
CASSLVADLSYEQYF	TGTGCCAGCAGCCTAGTGGCAGATCTCTCCTACGAGCAGTACTTC	.	.	TRBV7-8	TRBJ2-7
CASSLVAGGKPDQPQHF	TGTGCCAGCAGCTTAGTTGCAGGGGGGAAGCCCGATCAGCCCCAGCATTTT	.	TRBD1	TRBV7-9	TRBJ1-5
CASSPGQGLGGNTIYF	TGTGCCAGCTCACCAGGACAGGGGCTCGGTGGAAACACCATATATTTT	.	TRBD1	TRBV18	TRBJ1-3
CATSARSADSYEQYF	TGTGCCACCAGTGCAAGGTCAGCGGATAGTTACGAGCAGTACTTC	.	.	TRBV24-1	TRBJ2-7
CSVVPQGRGGELFF	TGCAGCGTTGTTCCGCAGGGGAGGGGCGGGGAGCTGTTTTTT	.	.	TRBV29-1	TRBJ2-2
CASSPTSGKSSYNEQFF	TGCGCCAGCAGCCCCACTAGCGGGAAGAGCTCCTACAATGAGCAGTTCTTC	.	TRBD2	TRBV4-1	TRBJ2-1
CASSLGGQRLRGVLTF	TGTGCCAGCAGCTTAGGGGGACAGCGTCTTAGGGGCGTCCTGACTTTC	.	TRBD1	TRBV7-9	TRBJ2-6
CASSPRELQETQYF	TGTGCCAGCAGCCCGCGGGAGCTCCAAGAGACCCAGTACTTC	once	TRBD2	TRBV7-8	TRBJ2-5
CASSPRTPNTGELFF	TGTGCCAGCTCACCTAGGACTCCGAACACCGGGGAGCTGTTTTTT	.	.	TRBV18	TRBJ2-2